The rows below give T cell receptor beta chains drawn from one sample of a study of T cells after yellow fever vaccination. TCRdb re-called the 5' RACE reads with MiXCR, one entry per CDR3 protein. The repertoire has nearly 30,000 distinct CDR3 sequences, less than 6.5% of them found once; the top ten carry over 40%. The sequenced sample was CD8+ T cells sorted from PBMCs, obtained 10 days after the yellow fever booster vaccination. These receptors were obtained from a man aged 30 to 39 who received the YFV17D yellow fever vaccine. Each CDR3 is given with its conserved first and last residue. The order of the fields is CDR3 protein, CDR3 DNA, clone size, J gene, V gene, D gene. The D gene is left open where the match is weak. Rows may omit the clone size; those that give it use once, few, many or a size class.

CDR3 protein: CASSESLFGDTQYF
CDR3 DNA: TGTGCCAGCAGTGAGTCCCTGTTCGGAGATACGCAGTATTTT
clone size: few
J gene: TRBJ2-3
V gene: TRBV2
D gene: NA

CDR3 protein: CSTGSSPRRETQYF
CDR3 DNA: TGTAGCACCGGGAGCAGCCCCCGGCGGGAGACCCAGTACTTC
clone size: many
J gene: TRBJ2-5
V gene: TRBV7-7
D gene: NA

CDR3 protein: CASSHFYEQYF
CDR3 DNA: TGTGCCAGCAGCCATTTCTACGAGCAGTACTTC
clone size: many
J gene: TRBJ2-7
V gene: TRBV12-3/TRBV12-4
D gene: NA

CDR3 protein: CASSSQGGTDTQYF
CDR3 DNA: TGTGCCAGCAGCTCCCAAGGGGGGACAGATACGCAGTATTTT
clone size: many
J gene: TRBJ2-3
V gene: TRBV12-3/TRBV12-4
D gene: NA

CDR3 protein: CASSQEGQGTGELFF
CDR3 DNA: TGCGCCAGCAGCCAAGAGGGGCAGGGCACCGGGGAGCTGTTTTTT
clone size: many
J gene: TRBJ2-2
V gene: TRBV4-3
D gene: NA

CDR3 protein: CASSWDSPSTDTQYF
CDR3 DNA: TGTGCCAGCAGTTGGGACAGTCCTAGCACAGATACGCAGTATTTT
clone size: many
J gene: TRBJ2-3
V gene: TRBV28
D gene: TRBD1

CDR3 protein: CASSQASYEQYF
CDR3 DNA: TGTGCCAGCAGCCAGGCCAGCTACGAGCAGTACTTC
clone size: many
J gene: TRBJ2-7
V gene: TRBV14
D gene: NA

CDR3 protein: CASSLYYTSSYNEQFF
CDR3 DNA: TGTGCCAGCAGCCTCTACTACACGAGCTCCTACAATGAGCAGTTCTTC
clone size: many
J gene: TRBJ2-1
V gene: TRBV7-8
D gene: NA

CDR3 protein: CATTAASSYEQYF
CDR3 DNA: TGTGCCACGACAGCCGCCAGCTCCTACGAGCAGTACTTC
clone size: NA
J gene: TRBJ2-7
V gene: TRBV10-3
D gene: NA

CDR3 protein: CASSDSRPGTNDF
CDR3 DNA: TGTGCCAGCAGTGACTCCAGGCCGGGGACCAATGACTTC
clone size: many
J gene: TRBJ2-7
V gene: TRBV2
D gene: NA

CDR3 protein: CASSFGQPQHF
CDR3 DNA: TGTGCCAGCAGTTTCGGTCAGCCCCAGCATTTT
clone size: many
J gene: TRBJ1-5
V gene: TRBV28
D gene: NA

CDR3 protein: CSAGQFFGGLPYEQYF
CDR3 DNA: TGCAGTGCCGGACAGTTTTTCGGCGGGCTCCCCTACGAGCAGTACTTC
clone size: many
J gene: TRBJ2-7
V gene: TRBV20-1
D gene: NA